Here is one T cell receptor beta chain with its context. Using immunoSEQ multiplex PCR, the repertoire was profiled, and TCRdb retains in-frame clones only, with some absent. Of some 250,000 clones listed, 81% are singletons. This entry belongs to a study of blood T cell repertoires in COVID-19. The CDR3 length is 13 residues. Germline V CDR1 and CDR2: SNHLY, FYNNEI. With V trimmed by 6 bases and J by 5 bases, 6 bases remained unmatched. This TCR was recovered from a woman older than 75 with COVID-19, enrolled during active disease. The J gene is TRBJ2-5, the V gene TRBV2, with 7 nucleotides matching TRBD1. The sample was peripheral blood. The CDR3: CASSPQGTETQYF. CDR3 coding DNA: TGTGCCAGCAGCCCACAGGGGACGGAGACCCAGTACTTC.